This T cell receptor (beta chain) was captured in a study of blood T cells in healthy people across ages (dated by TCRdb to the mid-2010s). Turning to the overall study: In model experiments, template switching captured roughly one uniquely barcoded TCR beta cDNA molecule for every two T cells. The study measured age-related changes in TCR beta repertoire diversity using deep sequencing normalized with unique cDNA molecular identifiers. The donors were split into four age groups: young (average around 15 years), middle-aged (39), aged (more than 60) and long-lived (under 90). To avoid experimental bias, donors of different ages were distributed randomly across sequencing lanes. The study analyzed two additional independent replicas of 1 million unique cDNA reads from the same blood draw for two donors, one aged 18 to 30 and one aged 80 or older.

Systemically healthy Caucasian individuals from Russia, 39 in total and aged about 6 to 100 years, were included as donors. Each donor gave ten milliliters of peripheral blood, collected into EDTA-treated Vacutainer tubes. Ficoll-Paque density-gradient centrifugation was used to isolate PBMCs, with at least 6.5 million per sample. Trizol reagent was used to extract total RNA from the PBMCs, yielding at least 5 micrograms per sample. For every donor, flow cytometry on a PBMC aliquot measured the percentage of naive CD45RAhigh/CD27high T cells. This clonotype was detected a few times. There is no known antigen for this receptor. The record has no base qualities; no much larger clone is one base away. The library was produced with 5' RACE. This sample was sequenced with an Illumina HiSeq 2500. A second about 7 to 12 cycle PCR used a sample-barcoded 5' primer and a J-beta primer mix. Each TCR beta cDNA molecule received a unique molecular identifier from a template-switch 5' adaptor carrying 12 random nucleotides. Each sample yielded at least 3 million CDR3-containing paired-end reads. The Mint cDNA synthesis kit, primed by a TRBC-specific oligonucleotide, was used to synthesize first-strand cDNA from all RNA. Following uracil-DNA glycosylase treatment, all cDNA underwent a first 18-cycle PCR with the universal primers M1SS and BC2_uni_R. The published analysis was carried out like this. For normalization, 1 million high-quality reads, each with a distinct molecular identifier, were randomly selected from each sample. Reads with shared molecular identifiers were discarded instead of being binned into consensus sequences. MiTCR, with a Q25 quality threshold and the strictest error-elimination algorithm, was used for CDR3 identification, clonotype clustering and error correction. A nonparametric unseen species model with Euler transformation was used to estimate a lower bound on total TCR beta diversity. Using fastp at Q25 and MiXCR, TCRdb reprocessed the public reads and kept productive beta chains. Each CDR3 protein appears once, grouped with its most common genes and DNA. The authors' filters were not applied to this entry. The sample yields some 700,000 distinct CDR3 sequences; about 40% were counted once. The ten largest clones represent less than 25% of the sample.

The research as a whole found: Conclusive comparison of naive and antigen-experienced compartments was prevented by the profiling of bulk unsorted PBMCs. Estimates of total diversity based on one million sequenced T cells were considered lower bounds and underestimates. As age increased, observed TCR beta diversity per million T cells dropped in a roughly linear way, and a significant reduction was already evident by age 40. Donor CMV infection status was unknown, potentially confounding age-related changes in expanded clonotypes. Compared with the aged group, the long-lived group had more naive CD4+ T cells, fewer expanded clones and increased TCR diversity, a pattern suggesting age selection. Observed TCR beta diversity correlated strongly with the percentage of naive T cells measured by flow cytometry.

The TCR sequence derives from a woman aged 55-75 years in good health. The sample was blood.

The CDR3 here reads CASSYLLTGTQYF. The DNA sequence follows: TGTGCCAGCAGTTACCTACTAACAGGGACGCAGTATTTT. This chain joins TRBV6-2 or TRBV6-3 to TRBJ2-3, and TRBD1 may be the D gene, going by 6 matching bases. The CDR3, from cysteine to phenylalanine, totals 13 residues. Only CDR3 DNA is held: 39 bases, read in frame from base 1. Deletion took 2 bases off V and 9 bases off J, with a span of 12 bases between the germline ends. The germline V gene yields MNHEY for CDR1 and SVGEGT for CDR2.